Detailed here is one TCR beta chain. Its antigen target is currently unknown. Base qualities are not provided; no much larger clone lies one nucleotide away. CDR1 is given as MDHEN and CDR2 as SYDVKM, both from the germline V gene. Trimming costs V 6 bases and J 8 bases, and their ends lie 10 bases apart. The CDR3, cysteine through phenylalanine, is 12 amino acids long. Just CDR3 DNA is preserved here, 36 bases in frame from base 1. The data belong to a study of T cell responses to AZD1222 COVID-19 vaccine (dated by TCRdb to about 2021). General notes on the study: AZD1222 recipients with second doses at about 4 weeks or about 12 weeks were pooled, because spike-specific TCR depth and breadth did not differ between schedules. A total of over 230 trial participants underwent TCR sequencing, of whom about 210 had received two doses of AZD1222 and some 25 had received two doses of the MenACWY control vaccine. Trial participants were enrolled into age subgroups of 18-55, 56-69 and 70-plus years, which contained about 150, 28 and 57 TCR-sequenced participants, respectively. Results and caveats for the whole study, not just this receptor: The whole spike protein was spanned by vaccine-associated CD4 TCRs, and dominant responses were seen in regions 160-218 and 743-854. Epitopes outside the regions mutated in the B.1.351 and B.1.1.7 variants were reportedly recognized by nearly half of the unique spike-specific TCRs. Because no day 14 peak-response samples were available, repertoires were characterized only after the peak T cell response. Only six AZD1222 recipients were SARS-CoV-2 seropositive at baseline, limiting conclusions about previously exposed vaccinees. In the small 56-69-year group, the increase in depth fell short of significance, most likely because of low power. After two AZD1222 doses, spike-specific TCR breadth and depth were significantly higher than at day 0 and than in MenACWY recipients. Participants were mostly white British and included more females than males, and it was suggested by the authors that clonal diversity may have been underestimated.

The time point label, read with the paper, signifies: baseline before first vaccination. Vaccinee samples came from UK trials COV001 and COV002, including a single-blind randomized controlled phase 2/3 trial of AZD1222 (ChAdOx1 nCoV-19) in healthy adults. Trial participant PBMC samples were collected at day 0 and day 28 after the second dose for TCRbeta chain sequencing. The CDR3 regions of human TCRbeta chains were analyzed by immunosequencing. In the source study's methods: Repertoire TCRs were matched against a reference library of SARS-CoV-2-specific TCRs generated with the MIRA antigen-specificity platform. Breadth was defined as the fraction of unique TCRs that were SARS-CoV-2-associated, and depth was defined as the fraction of total T cells that were SARS-CoV-2-associated. Using the MIRA data, each spike-specific TCR was assigned both to the spike region to which the TCR was reactive and to a CD4 or CD8 class. Log10-transformed breadth and depth values were compared by one-way ANOVA with Sidak's multiple comparisons tests. This immuneACCESS table, as held by TCRdb, lists in-frame sequences with V and J called but not all clones. Of the missing ones, under half trace to an unresolved V gene in checked studies; the others have no known cause. The V and J calls and clone size are taken from that table; D and trimming were inferred from the DNA. This sample has approximately 97,000 clones in its table, and 80% to 85% of those were observed once. The top ten hold 15% to 20% of the sample.

This chain joins TRBV28 to TRBJ1-4; TRBD1 is a possible D gene, resting on 5 matching bases. The material was peripheral blood, obtained on day 0 of AZD1222 vaccination. This receptor was identified in an adult in good health. The DNA sequence is given as TGTGCCAGCAGCCCCCGGGGGGAAAAACTGTTTTTT. This gives the protein CASSPRGEKLFF.